Presented here are 23 T cell receptor beta chains from one specimen sequenced in a study of blood T cell repertoires in COVID-19. The table came from immunoSEQ multiplex PCR; TCRdb's copy has only in-frame clones and leaves some out. This table holds about 400,000 clones, 80% to 90% found once. Sequencing was carried out using PBMCs or T cells enriched from blood (not recorded which). Every receptor here comes from a man aged 40-50 years in a cohort exposed to, infected with or recovered from COVID-19 (not recorded which).

The rearrangement links TRBV15 to TRBJ1-3, with TRBD1 as a possible D gene (5 bases). Trimming shortened V by 6 bases and J by 2 bases, and 11 bases separated the two germline ends. CDR1 is LNHNV and CDR2 is YYDKDF in the germline V gene (reference sequence). There are 14 residues in the CDR3. CDR3 sequence (DNA): TGTGCCACCAGAAAGGGAGGGGCTGGAAACACCATATATTTT. Amino acid sequence: CATRKGGAGNTIYF. The entire variable domain, with the rest obtained from reference TRBV15 and TRBJ1-3, is as follows: DAMVIQNPRYQVTQFGKPVTLSCSQTLNHNVMYWYQQKSSQAPKLLFHYYDKDFNNEADTPDNFQSRRPNTSFCFLDIRSPGLGDTAMYLCATRKGGAGNTIYFGEGSWLTVV.

DNA of the CDR3: TGTGCCAGCAGCTTAGCCAGGGGGCTGGCCACTGAAGCTTTCTTT. Translation gives CASSLARGLATEAFF. The chain is built from TRBV11-2 and TRBJ1-1; 8 positions match TRBD1. Germline V gives CDR1 SGHAT, CDR2 FQNNGV. V shed 1 base, J shed 4 bases, and the junction held 5 bases outside the gene matches. The CDR3 has 15 amino acids.

As for this clone: Other DNA sequences within the sample encode an identical CDR3. This chain uses TRBV6-1 with TRBJ1-2; D uncertain. The CDR3 runs to 12 residues. Looked up from germline, CDR1 is MNHNS and CDR2 is SASEGT. Trimming left V 1 base short and J 4 bases short, with 4 bases between. For the CDR3, the DNA is TGTGCCAGCAGTGAAGGCAGCTATGGCTACACCTTC. It specifies CASSEGSYGYTF.

The chain joins TRBV18 to TRBJ2-5; TRBD2 matches 14 bases. The germline V gene encodes CDR1 KGHSH and CDR2 LQKENI. V lost 1 base to trimming and J lost 4 bases; unmatched junction nucleotides: 8. The CDR3 extends over 18 amino acids. This CDR3 is CASSPRGTGTSGRETQYF. The CDR3 bases are TGTGCCAGCTCACCACGCGGGACTGGGACTAGCGGGAGAGAGACCCAGTACTTC. The whole variable domain, filled in from reference TRBV18 and TRBJ2-5, reads NAGVMQNPRHLVRRRGQEARLRCSPMKGHSHVYWYRQLPEEGLKFMVYLQKENIIDESGMPKERFSAEFPKEGPSILRIQQVVRGDSAAYFCASSPRGTGTSGRETQYFGPGTRLLVL.

With respect to this clone: This CDR3 is also generated by other DNA sequences in the sample. This chain uses TRBV2 with TRBJ2-3, with 7 nucleotides matching TRBD1. The CDR3 spans 14 residues. Germline assignment: CDR1 SNHLY and CDR2 FYNNEI. Trimming took 5 bases from V and 0 from J; bases not matched to a gene: 2. The CDR3 region is CASSRQGSTDTQYF. The CDR3 DNA follows: TGTGCCAGCAGTCGACAGGGAAGCACAGATACGCAGTATTTT.

This chain uses TRBV30 with TRBJ1-4; TRBD1 aligns across 7 bases. CDR3 length: 15 amino acids. V was pared by 4 bases and J by 5 bases, with 10 bases of the junction left unmatched. Germline values: CDR1 GTSNPN, CDR2 SVGIG (reference sequence). The CDR3 loop is CAWTPGQAANEKLFF. CDR3 nucleotides: TGTGCCTGGACCCCTGGACAGGCCGCCAATGAAAAACTGTTTTTT.

The chain uses TRBV7-9 and TRBJ2-7; D is possibly TRBD2 (6 bases). V was cut by 0 bases and J by 4 bases, with 7 bases left in between. The CDR3 is 13 amino acids. Germline loops: CDR1 SEHNR, CDR2 FQNEAQ (reference sequence). The CDR3 DNA reads TGTGCCAGCAGCTTAGCAGGGAGGTACGAGCAGTACTTC. Its protein product is CASSLAGRYEQYF.

This clone was seen once. The genes are TRBV28 and TRBJ2-7; maybe TRBD1 (5 bases). Germline CDR1 is MDHEN and CDR2 is SYDVKM. This CDR3 spans 13 amino acids. V shed 5 bases and J shed 4 bases, with 12 bases lying between them. As DNA, the CDR3 is TGTGCCAGCAGTCTAAGGACACATTACGAGCAGTACTTC. It is translated as CASSLRTHYEQYF.

The chain links TRBV24-1 to TRBJ2-3, with D possibly TRBD1 on 5 matching bases. Trimming removed 3 bases at V and 0 bases at J, with 9 bases between. This CDR3 is built from 15 residues. From germline, CDR1 is KGHDR and CDR2 SFDVKD. Written as DNA, the CDR3 is TGTGCCACCAGTGATGGTCAGGGAAGCACAGATACGCAGTATTTT. This encodes CATSDGQGSTDTQYF.

The rearrangement joins TRBV5-1 to TRBJ2-1; TRBD2 might be the D (6 bases). There are 14 residues in the CDR3. The V end was cut by 7 bases, the J end by 2 bases, with 13 bases between. Germline-derived CDR1 and CDR2 are SGHRS and YFSETQ. For the CDR3, the DNA is TGCGCCAGCCCCTCGTCTAGCGCCTACAATGAGCAGTTCTTC. This sequence encodes CASPSSSAYNEQFF.

The chain uses TRBV5-1 and TRBJ2-3, with D possibly being TRBD2 (5 bases). CDR1 and CDR2 from the germline V gene are SGHRS and YFSETQ. Trimming took off 4 bases at V and 0 bases at J, with 12 bases between the two ends. This CDR3 spans 15 amino acids. The CDR3 DNA is TGCGCCAGCAGCGGAAGCGGAACTAGCACAGATACGCAGTATTTT. Its translation is CASSGSGTSTDTQYF.

The genes are TRBV5-1 and TRBJ2-7; 10 bases fit TRBD2. CDR1 SGHRS and CDR2 YFSETQ come from the germline V gene. Trimming removed 5 bases from V and 2 bases from J; junction bases left unmatched: 10. The CDR3 runs to 16 residues. The CDR3 loop is CASSVSGRAQPYEQYF. The DNA for the CDR3 is TGCGCCAGCAGTGTGAGCGGGAGGGCCCAACCCTACGAGCAGTACTTC.

The rearrangement uses TRBV2 and TRBJ1-1, with D perhaps TRBD1 (6 bases). The V and J ends lost 6 bases and 4 bases respectively, with 9 bases between them. This CDR3 spans 12 amino acids. CDR1 is SNHLY, CDR2 FYNNEI, per germline. The CDR3 nucleotides are TGTGCCAGCAGGGACAGACCCACTGAAGCTTTCTTT. This translates into CASRDRPTEAFF.

The gene calls are TRBV11-2 and TRBJ1-6, with 9 bases that match TRBD1. After removal of 5 bases from V and 10 bases from J, the junction contained 6 bases not matched to a gene. CDR1 is SGHAT, CDR2 FQNNGV, per germline. There are 14 residues in the CDR3. The chain's CDR3 is CASSPITGGSPLHF. In nucleotides, the CDR3 is TGTGCCAGCAGCCCGATCACAGGGGGCTCACCCCTCCACTTT.

This sequence joins TRBV5-1 and TRBJ2-3; 14 bases are a match to TRBD2. This CDR3 has 16 residues. Germline V gene data show CDR1 as SGHRS and CDR2 as YFSETQ. V was clipped by 4 bases and J by 5 bases; unmatched bases: 6. CDR3 bases: TGCGCCAGCAGCAAGGGACTAGCGGGAGTGGGAGATACGCAGTATTTT. It codes for CASSKGLAGVGDTQYF.

This chain joins TRBV7-9 and TRBJ1-1, with a tentative D call TRBD1 (5 bases). The V and J ends lost 2 bases and 1 base respectively, with 8 bases between them. From germline, CDR1 is SEHNR and CDR2 FQNEAQ (reference sequence). The CDR3 contains 14 residues. The CDR3 bases are TGTGCCAGCAGCTTAAACAGGCCGAACACTGAAGCTTTCTTT. This gives the protein CASSLNRPNTEAFF.

The rearrangement uses TRBV30 and TRBJ2-4; 9 bases match TRBD2. CDR1 is GTSNPN, CDR2 SVGIG, per germline (reference sequence). The V gene end was trimmed by 8 bases and the J gene end by 8 bases; junction bases not matched to a gene: 13. This CDR3 has 14 residues. The CDR3 bases are TGTGCCCGCGGTAGCGGGAGCCCCGTCGACATTCAGTACTTC. Its protein product is CARGSGSPVDIQYF.

This chain uses TRBV27 with TRBJ2-1; 8 nucleotides agree with TRBD2. The CDR3 extends over 15 amino acids. CDR1 and CDR2 from the germline V gene are MNHEY and SMNVEV (reference sequence). V gave up 5 bases and J gave up 7 bases; unmatched junction bases: 10. The CDR3, as DNA: TGTGCCAGCAGTGACCCCAGCGGGAGCGGGAATGAGCAGTTCTTC. Translated, it gives CASSDPSGSGNEQFF.

The chain has TRBV4-2 and TRBJ2-5; no definite D call. Trimming shortened V by 1 base and J by 2 bases, and 8 bases separated the two germline ends. Germline values: CDR1 LGHNA, CDR2 YNFKEQ. The CDR3 consists of 14 residues. This chain's CDR3 is CASSQVVRQETQYF. The CDR3 DNA sequence: TGTGCCAGCAGCCAAGTTGTCAGACAAGAGACCCAGTACTTC.

The genes are TRBV19 and TRBJ1-6, with 9 positions matching TRBD1. Germline V gives CDR1 LNHDA, CDR2 SQIVND (reference sequence). With 10 bases clipped from V and 9 bases from J, the junction kept 4 bases outside the gene matches. The CDR3 spans 12 residues. The CDR3 nucleotides read TGTGCCACTATGGGACAGGGTTCACCCCTCCACTTT. This translates into CATMGQGSPLHF.

The DNA for the CDR3 is TGTGCCAGCAGTGACCGGGAATCGGGTAGAACTGAAGCTTTCTTT. This encodes CASSDRESGRTEAFF. V and J are TRBV2 and TRBJ1-1; D ambiguous. Germline CDR1 is SNHLY and CDR2 is FYNNEI. Deletions cut 3 bases from V and 5 bases from J, with 16 bases between. The CDR3 sequence is 15 residues long.

V is TRBV29-1 and J is TRBJ2-3; 8 nucleotides match TRBD1. There are 13 residues in the CDR3. CDR1 is SQVTM, CDR2 ANQGSEA, per germline. This chain's CDR3 is CSATRGRGDTQYF. CDR3 coding DNA: TGCAGTGCTACCAGGGGGCGCGGAGATACGCAGTATTTT.

The chain uses TRBV15 and TRBJ2-2, with 7 bases lining up with TRBD1. Germline values: CDR1 LNHNV, CDR2 YYDKDF (reference sequence). Trimming took 4 bases from V and 4 from J; bases not matched to a gene: 12. The CDR3 has 17 residues. The CDR3 sequence: CATSTRRQGTSTGELFF. The CDR3 DNA is TGTGCCACCAGCACCCGAAGACAGGGAACTTCCACCGGGGAGCTGTTTTTT.